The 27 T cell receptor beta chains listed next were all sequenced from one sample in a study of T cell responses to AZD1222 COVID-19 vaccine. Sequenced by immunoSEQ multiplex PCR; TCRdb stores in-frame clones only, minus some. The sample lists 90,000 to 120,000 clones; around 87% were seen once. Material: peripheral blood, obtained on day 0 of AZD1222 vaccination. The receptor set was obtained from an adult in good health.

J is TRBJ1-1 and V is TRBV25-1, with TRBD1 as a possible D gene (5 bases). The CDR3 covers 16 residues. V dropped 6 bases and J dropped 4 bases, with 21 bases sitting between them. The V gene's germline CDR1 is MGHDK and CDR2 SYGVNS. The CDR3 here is CASRGAGKGRFTEAFF. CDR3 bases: TGTGCCAGCAGAGGGGCCGGAAAGGGACGGTTCACTGAAGCTTTCTTT.

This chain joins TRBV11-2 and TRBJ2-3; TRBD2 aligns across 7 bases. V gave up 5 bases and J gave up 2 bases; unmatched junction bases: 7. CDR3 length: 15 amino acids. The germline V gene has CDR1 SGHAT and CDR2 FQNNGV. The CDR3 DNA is TGTGCCAGCAGCCCCGGACTAGGGAACACAGATACGCAGTATTTT. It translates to CASSPGLGNTDTQYF. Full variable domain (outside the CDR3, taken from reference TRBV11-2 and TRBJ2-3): EAGVAQSPRYKIIEKRQSVAFWCNPISGHATLYWYQQILGQGPKLLIQFQNNGVVDDSQLPKDRFSAERLKGVDSTLKIQPAKLEDSAVYLCASSPGLGNTDTQYFGPGTRLTVL.

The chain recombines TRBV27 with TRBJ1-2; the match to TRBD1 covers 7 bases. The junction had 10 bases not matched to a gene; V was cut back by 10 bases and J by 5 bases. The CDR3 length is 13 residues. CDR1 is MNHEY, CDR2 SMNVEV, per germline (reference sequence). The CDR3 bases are TGTGCCACCAGGGGGTCCTTGAGGTATGGCTACACCTTC. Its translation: CATRGSLRYGYTF.

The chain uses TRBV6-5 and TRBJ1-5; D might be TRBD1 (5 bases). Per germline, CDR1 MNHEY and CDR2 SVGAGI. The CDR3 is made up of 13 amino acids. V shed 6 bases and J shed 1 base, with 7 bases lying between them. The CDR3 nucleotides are TGTGCCAGCAGCCCAGGGAGCAATCAGCCCCAGCATTTT. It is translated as CASSPGSNQPQHF.

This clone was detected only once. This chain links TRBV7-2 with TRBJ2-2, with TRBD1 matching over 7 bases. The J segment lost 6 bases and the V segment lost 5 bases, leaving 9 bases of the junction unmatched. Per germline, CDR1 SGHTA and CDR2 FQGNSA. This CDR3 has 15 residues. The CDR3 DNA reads TGTGCCAGCAGCCAATCAGGGGGAAGAGCCGGGGAGCTGTTTTTT. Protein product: CASSQSGGRAGELFF.

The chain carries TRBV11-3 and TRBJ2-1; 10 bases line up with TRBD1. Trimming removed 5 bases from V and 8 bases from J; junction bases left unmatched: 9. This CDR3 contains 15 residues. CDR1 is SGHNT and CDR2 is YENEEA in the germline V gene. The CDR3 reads CASSPRQGAGDEQFF. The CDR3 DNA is TGTGCCAGCAGCCCTAGACAGGGGGCAGGCGATGAGCAGTTCTTC.

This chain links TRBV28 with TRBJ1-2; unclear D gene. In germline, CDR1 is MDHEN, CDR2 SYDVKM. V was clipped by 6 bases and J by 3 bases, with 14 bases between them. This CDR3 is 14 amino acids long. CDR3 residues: CASRERRTDYGYTF. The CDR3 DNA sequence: TGTGCCAGCAGGGAACGACGGACGGACTATGGCTACACCTTC.

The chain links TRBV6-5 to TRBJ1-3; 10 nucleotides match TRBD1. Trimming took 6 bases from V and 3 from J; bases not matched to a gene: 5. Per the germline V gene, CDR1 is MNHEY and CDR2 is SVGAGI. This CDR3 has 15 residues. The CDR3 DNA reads TGTGCCAGCAGAGCAGACAGGGGGCTTGGAAACACCATATATTTT. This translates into CASRADRGLGNTIYF.

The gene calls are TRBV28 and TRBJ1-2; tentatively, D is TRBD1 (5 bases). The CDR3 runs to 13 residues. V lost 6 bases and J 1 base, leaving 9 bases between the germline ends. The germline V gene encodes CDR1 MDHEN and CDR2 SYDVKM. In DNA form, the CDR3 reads TGTGCCAGCAGAATACAGGTTAACTATGGCTACACCTTC. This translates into CASRIQVNYGYTF.

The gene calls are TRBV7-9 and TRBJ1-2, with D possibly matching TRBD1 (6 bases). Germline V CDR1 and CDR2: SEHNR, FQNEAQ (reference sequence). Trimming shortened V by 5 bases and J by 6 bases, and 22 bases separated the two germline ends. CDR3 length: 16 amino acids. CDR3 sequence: CASSPHQGSPSDGYTF. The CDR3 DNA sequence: TGTGCCAGCAGCCCACACCAGGGGAGCCCTAGCGATGGCTACACCTTC.

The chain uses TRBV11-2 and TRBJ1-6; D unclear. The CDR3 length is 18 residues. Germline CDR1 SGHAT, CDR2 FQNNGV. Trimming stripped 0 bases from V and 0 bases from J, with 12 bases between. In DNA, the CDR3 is TGTGCCAGCAGCTTAGAAAGGTTCCCAGTCTCCTATAATTCACCCCTCCACTTT. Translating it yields CASSLERFPVSYNSPLHF.

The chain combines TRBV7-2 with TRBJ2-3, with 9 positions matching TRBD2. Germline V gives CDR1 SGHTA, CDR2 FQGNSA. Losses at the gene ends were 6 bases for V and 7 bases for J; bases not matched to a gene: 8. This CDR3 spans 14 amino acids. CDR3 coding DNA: TGTGCCAGCAGTGCGGGGGGGCTTTCGTATACGCAGTATTTT. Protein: CASSAGGLSYTQYF.

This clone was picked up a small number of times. The DNA for the CDR3 is TGCGCCAGCAGCTTCGGGGTGAACTACGAGCAGTACTTC. Translated: CASSFGVNYEQYF. The chain is built from TRBV5-1 and TRBJ2-7, with D possibly matching TRBD2 (5 bases). This CDR3 comprises 13 residues. V lost 2 bases to trimming and J lost 3 bases, with 9 bases between them. Germline V gene data show CDR1 as SGHRS and CDR2 as YFSETQ.

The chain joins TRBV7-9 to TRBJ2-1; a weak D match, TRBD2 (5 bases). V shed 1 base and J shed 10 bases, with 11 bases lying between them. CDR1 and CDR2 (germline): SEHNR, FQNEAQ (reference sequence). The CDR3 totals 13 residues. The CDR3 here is CASSLGLAREQFF. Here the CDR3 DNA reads TGTGCCAGCAGCTTAGGTCTAGCCCGAGAGCAGTTCTTC.

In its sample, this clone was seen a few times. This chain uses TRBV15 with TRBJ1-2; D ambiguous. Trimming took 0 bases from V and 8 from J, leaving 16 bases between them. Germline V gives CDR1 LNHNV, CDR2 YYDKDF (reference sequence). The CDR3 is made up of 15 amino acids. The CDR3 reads CATSRDKADGVGYTF. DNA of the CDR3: TGTGCCACCAGCAGAGATAAGGCGGACGGTGTAGGCTACACCTTC.

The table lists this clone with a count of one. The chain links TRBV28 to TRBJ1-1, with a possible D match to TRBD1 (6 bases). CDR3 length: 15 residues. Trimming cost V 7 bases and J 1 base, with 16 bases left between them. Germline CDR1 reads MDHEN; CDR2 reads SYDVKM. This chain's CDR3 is CASTPGGLGNTEAFF. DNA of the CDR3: TGTGCCAGCACCCCGGGGGGCCTGGGGAACACTGAAGCTTTCTTT.

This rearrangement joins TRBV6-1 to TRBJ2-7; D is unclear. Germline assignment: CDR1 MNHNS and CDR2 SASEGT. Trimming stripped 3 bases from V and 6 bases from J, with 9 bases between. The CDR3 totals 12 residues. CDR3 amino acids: CASSDPRSEQYF. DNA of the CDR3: TGTGCCAGCAGTGACCCAAGGAGCGAGCAGTACTTC.

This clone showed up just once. The CDR3 nucleotides are TGCAGCGTTGAACCCAGCAGACAGGGGCTGGACTATGGCTACACCTTC. Translating gives CSVEPSRQGLDYGYTF. The chain links TRBV29-1 to TRBJ1-2; 8 nucleotides align to TRBD1. The germline V gene encodes CDR1 SQVTM and CDR2 ANQGSEA. Trimming at V came to 2 bases and at J to 3 bases, leaving 11 bases not matched to a gene. There are 16 residues in the CDR3.

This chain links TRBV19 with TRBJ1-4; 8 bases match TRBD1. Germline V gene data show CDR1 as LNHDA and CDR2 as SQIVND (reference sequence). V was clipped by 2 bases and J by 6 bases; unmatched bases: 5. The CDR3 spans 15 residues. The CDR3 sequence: CASSILAGGDEKLFF. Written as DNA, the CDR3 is TGTGCCAGTAGTATACTGGCAGGGGGCGATGAAAAACTGTTTTTT.

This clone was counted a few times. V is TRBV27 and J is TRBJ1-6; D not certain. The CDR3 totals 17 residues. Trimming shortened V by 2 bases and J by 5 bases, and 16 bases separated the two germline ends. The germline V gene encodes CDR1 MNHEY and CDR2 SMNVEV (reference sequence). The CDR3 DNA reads TGTGCCAGCAGTTTAGGGATTCGGGGAACAAATAATTCACCCCTCCACTTT. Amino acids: CASSLGIRGTNNSPLHF.

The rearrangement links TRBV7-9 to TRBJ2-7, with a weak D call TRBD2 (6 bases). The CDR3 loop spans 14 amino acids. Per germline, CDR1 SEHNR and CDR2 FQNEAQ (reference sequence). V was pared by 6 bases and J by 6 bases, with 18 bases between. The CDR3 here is CASSHSGRGSEQYF. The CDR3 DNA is TGTGCCAGCAGTCATTCGGGCCGGGGGAGCGAGCAGTACTTC.

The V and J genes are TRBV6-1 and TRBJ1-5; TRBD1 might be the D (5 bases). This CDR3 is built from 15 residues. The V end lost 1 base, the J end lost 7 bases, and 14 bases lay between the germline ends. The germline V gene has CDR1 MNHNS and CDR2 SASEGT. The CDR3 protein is CASSEGGGGRQPQHF. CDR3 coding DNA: TGTGCCAGCAGTGAAGGGGGCGGGGGACGGCAGCCCCAGCATTTT.

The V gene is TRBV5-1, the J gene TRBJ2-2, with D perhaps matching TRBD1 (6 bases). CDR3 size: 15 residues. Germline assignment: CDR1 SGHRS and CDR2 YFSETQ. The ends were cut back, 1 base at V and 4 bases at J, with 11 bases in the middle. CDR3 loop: CASSLLQGRTGELFF. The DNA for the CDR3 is TGCGCCAGCAGCTTGTTACAGGGTCGCACCGGGGAGCTGTTTTTT.

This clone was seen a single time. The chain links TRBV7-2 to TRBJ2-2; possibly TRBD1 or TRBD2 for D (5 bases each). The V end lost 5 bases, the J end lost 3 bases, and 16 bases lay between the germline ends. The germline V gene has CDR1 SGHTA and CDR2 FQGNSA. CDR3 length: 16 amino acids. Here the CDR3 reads CASSTRRGADTGELFF. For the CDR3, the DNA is TGTGCCAGCAGCACCCGTCGAGGGGCTGACACCGGGGAGCTGTTTTTT.

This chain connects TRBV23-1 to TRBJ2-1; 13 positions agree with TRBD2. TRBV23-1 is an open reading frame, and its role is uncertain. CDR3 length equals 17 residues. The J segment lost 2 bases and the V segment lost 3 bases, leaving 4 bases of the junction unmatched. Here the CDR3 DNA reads TGCGCCAGCAGTCATGGACTAGCGGGGGTCGCCTACAATGAGCAGTTCTTC. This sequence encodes CASSHGLAGVAYNEQFF.

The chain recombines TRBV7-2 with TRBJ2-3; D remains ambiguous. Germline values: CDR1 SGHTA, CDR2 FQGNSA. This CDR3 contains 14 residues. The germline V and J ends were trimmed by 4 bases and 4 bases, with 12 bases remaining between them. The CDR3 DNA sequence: TGTGCCAGCAGCTCCGCTCGCGTGGCAGATACGCAGTATTTT. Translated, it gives CASSSARVADTQYF.

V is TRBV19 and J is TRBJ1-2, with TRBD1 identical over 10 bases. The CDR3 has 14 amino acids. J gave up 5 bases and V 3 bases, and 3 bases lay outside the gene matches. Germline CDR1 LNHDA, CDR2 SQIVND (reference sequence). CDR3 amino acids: CASSIGTGAYGYTF. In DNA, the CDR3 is TGTGCCAGTAGTATTGGGACAGGGGCATATGGCTACACCTTC.